This TCR beta chain was recorded in a study of cytomegalovirus exposure and HLA in healthy donors. Trimming at V came to 5 bases and at J to 10 bases, leaving 7 bases not matched to a gene. CDR3 length equals 14 residues. CDR1 and CDR2 from the germline V gene are LNHDA and SQIVND (reference sequence). Use of 60 Vbeta and 13 Jbeta primers characterized the PCR. TCRdb's table, derived via immunoSEQ multiplex PCR, lists solely in-frame clones and lacks some. The sample has roughly 100,000 clones, around 84% seen once. As for the donors, each was a healthy bone marrow donor. The sample consisted of PBMCs. The rearrangement joins TRBV19 to TRBJ2-1, with TRBD1 identical over 11 bases. The clonotype was recovered from a woman in her 40s in good health and CMV-seronegative. In DNA, the CDR3 is TGTGCCAGTAGTGTACCGGGACAGGGGGACGAGCAGTTCTTC. Encoded protein: CASSVPGQGDEQFF. Looking up the rest from reference TRBV19 and TRBJ2-1 gives the full variable domain: DGGITQSPKYLFRKEGQNVTLSCEQNLNHDAMYWYRQDPGQGLRLIYYSQIVNDFQKGDIAEGYSVSREKKESFPLTVTSAQKNPTAFYLCASSVPGQGDEQFFGPGTRLTVL.